Listed here is a single T cell receptor (beta chain). Its antigen is unidentified. Trimming shortened V by 2 bases and J by 4 bases, and 10 bases separated the two germline ends. Germline V lookup: CDR1 MNHEY, CDR2 SVGAGI. The CDR3 has 14 amino acids. This entry comes from a study of CD8 T cells in Susac syndrome. Study observations and caveats: The study admitted that it had a relatively small number of individuals in its TCR sequencing and HLA analysis.

RNA, at about 0.45 to 1 ug, was reverse transcribed with random hexamers. The amplification used immunoSEQ multiplex PCR on TCR beta CDR3; it spanned 54 Vbeta and 13 Jbeta. TCRdb called the immunoSEQ multiplex PCR reads again in MiXCR, with one record for every CDR3 protein. The sample has around 170,000 distinct CDR3 sequences, roughly 95% seen once. TCR beta was sequenced from blood CD8+ and CD4+ T cells. Stable or active relapsing-remitting multiple sclerosis, untreated and meeting revised McDonald criteria, defined the controls. The receptor was isolated from a human donor with multiple sclerosis. The sample consisted of CD8+ T cells from PBMCs. This chain joins TRBV6-5 and TRBJ2-3; D call uncertain. In DNA form, the CDR3 reads TGTGCCAGCAGTTACGGCGCTGGGGCAGATACGCAGTATTTT. It is translated as CASSYGAGADTQYF.